The next 21 T cell receptor beta chains were all read from a single sample in a study of OX40 agonist ivuxolimab in advanced cancers. Sequenced by immunoSEQ multiplex PCR; TCRdb stores in-frame clones only, minus some. The data contain fewer than 85,000 clones, around 89% of them seen just once; the ten biggest clones take up approximately 11%. Sequencing used CD4+ or CD8+ T cells sorted from blood, obtained in a trial of the OX40 agonist ivuxolimab. These receptors all come from an adult with an advanced solid tumor such as melanoma, head and neck, liver or kidney cancer.

This chain links TRBV19 with TRBJ2-1; 7 bases are a match to TRBD1. Germline V gene lookup returns CDR1 LNHDA and CDR2 SQIVND (reference sequence). The V and J ends lost 5 bases and 2 bases, in that order; junction bases with no gene match: 6. The CDR3 is made up of 15 amino acids. CDR3 in amino acids: CASSPGQPAYNEQFF. The CDR3 DNA reads TGTGCCAGTAGTCCGGGACAGCCGGCCTACAATGAGCAGTTCTTC. Full variable domain (remainder filled in from reference TRBV19 and TRBJ2-1): DGGITQSPKYLFRKEGQNVTLSCEQNLNHDAMYWYRQDPGQGLRLIYYSQIVNDFQKGDIAEGYSVSREKKESFPLTVTSAQKNPTAFYLCASSPGQPAYNEQFFGPGTRLTVL.

The chain is built from TRBV7-9 and TRBJ2-3; D is ambiguous. V lost 10 bases and J lost 2, with 10 bases in between. This CDR3 contains 12 residues. Germline CDR1 SEHNR, CDR2 FQNEAQ (reference sequence). CDR3 in DNA: TGTGCCACCGTCGTTGCCACAGATACGCAGTATTTT. Amino acids: CATVVATDTQYF.

V gene TRBV6-1 combines with J gene TRBJ2-7; 7 positions agree with TRBD1. V was pared by 6 bases and J by 3 bases, with 5 bases of the junction left unmatched. The germline V gene has CDR1 MNHNS and CDR2 SASEGT. There are 13 residues in the CDR3. For the CDR3, the DNA is TGTGCCAGCAGCGACAGGGCTAACTACGAGCAGTACTTC. This encodes CASSDRANYEQYF.

The chain carries TRBV13 and TRBJ2-7; 12 bases map to TRBD1. The germline V gene encodes CDR1 PRHDT and CDR2 FYEKMQ (reference sequence). CDR3 length: 18 amino acids. J was trimmed by 5 bases and V by 0 bases; bases with no gene match: 11. The CDR3 is CASSLGGQGAYGVHEQYF. In DNA, the CDR3 is TGTGCCAGCAGCTTAGGGGGACAGGGGGCGTACGGGGTCCACGAGCAGTACTTC.

The CDR3 spells CASSTSGGAVDEQYF. CDR3 coding DNA: TGTGCCAGCAGCACCAGCGGGGGGGCCGTCGACGAGCAGTACTTC. The J gene is TRBJ2-7, the V gene TRBV9; TRBD2 matches at 10 bases. CDR3 length: 15 residues. From germline, CDR1 is SGDLS and CDR2 YYNGEE. The trim removed 4 bases at V and 5 bases at J, leaving 9 bases unmatched.

The CDR3 loop reads CASSRLAVPQSDEQYF. The CDR3 DNA reads TGTGCCAGCAGCCGACTAGCGGTGCCGCAATCGGACGAGCAGTACTTC. The rearrangement joins TRBV7-2 to TRBJ2-7; 9 positions agree with TRBD2. This CDR3 comprises 16 residues. CDR1 is SGHTA, CDR2 FQGNSA, per germline. Unmatched junction bases numbered 13, after V lost 5 bases and J lost 5 bases.

This clone appeared a single time. The chain is built from TRBV29-1 and TRBJ2-1; a weak D match, TRBD2 (6 bases). Germline V lookup: CDR1 SQVTM, CDR2 ANQGSEA. Trimming pared 1 base from V and 6 bases from J, leaving 10 bases between. This CDR3 has 13 amino acids. The CDR3 DNA follows: TGCAGCGTTGAAGGGGAGGTAAGCAATGAGCAGTTCTTC. Translating it yields CSVEGEVSNEQFF.

DNA of the CDR3: TGTGCCAGCAGTTCCATATTGGGACTACTCAATGAGCAGTTCTTC. Translating gives CASSSILGLLNEQFF. The genes are TRBV27 and TRBJ2-1; TRBD2 aligns across 7 bases. Losses at the gene ends were 4 bases for V and 6 bases for J; bases not matched to a gene: 9. Germline V lookup: CDR1 MNHEY, CDR2 SMNVEV (reference sequence). The CDR3 is 15 residues long.

The chain is built from TRBV27 and TRBJ2-7; D may correspond to TRBD1 or TRBD2 (6 bases each). V was shortened by 8 bases and J by 2 bases, with 25 bases between the two germline ends. Per the germline V gene, CDR1 is MNHEY and CDR2 is SMNVEV (reference sequence). The CDR3 runs 17 residues. The CDR3 DNA reads as TGTGCCAGCGGGGGGCTCCGTTTCGGGAACCCTACCTACGAGCAGTACTTC. It codes for CASGGLRFGNPTYEQYF.

A few counts support this clone. The genes are TRBV6-4 and TRBJ2-3; 9 positions agree with TRBD2. The V gene's germline CDR1 is MRHNA and CDR2 SNTAGT. The CDR3 has 16 amino acids. V shed 3 bases and J 0 bases; nucleotides not matched to a gene: 4. CDR3 in DNA: TGTGCCAGCAGTGATATAGCGGGGGCTAGCACAGATACGCAGTATTTT. Translated: CASSDIAGASTDTQYF.

V is TRBV29-1 and J is TRBJ1-2; D is ambiguous. Germline V gives CDR1 SQVTM, CDR2 ANQGSEA. The germline V and J ends were trimmed by 0 bases and 8 bases, with 13 bases remaining between them. This CDR3 has 13 amino acids. DNA for the CDR3: TGCAGCGTTGAAGAGGCGGGCAGGACGGGCTACACCTTC. It codes for CSVEEAGRTGYTF. The full variable domain, completed using reference TRBV29-1 and TRBJ1-2, is SAVISQKPSRDICQRGTSLTIQCQVDSQVTMMFWYRQQPGQSLTLIATANQGSEATYESGFVIDKFPISRPNLTFSTLTVSNMSPEDSSIYLCSVEEAGRTGYTFGSGTRLTVV.

This clone was counted a single time. The chain joins TRBV7-9 to TRBJ2-5; D is ambiguous. Trimming cost V 4 bases and J 3 bases, with 6 bases left between them. Germline loops: CDR1 SEHNR, CDR2 FQNEAQ (reference sequence). The CDR3 contains 12 residues. The CDR3 DNA follows: TGTGCCAGCAGCTCAGAAAAAGAGACCCAGTACTTC. It yields the protein CASSSEKETQYF.

The table lists this clone with a count of one. The chain is built from TRBV10-3 and TRBJ1-4, with D perhaps matching TRBD1 (6 bases). Trimming removed 2 bases at V and 6 bases at J, with 10 bases between. This CDR3 has 14 amino acids. The germline CDR1 and CDR2 sequences are ENHRY and SYGVKD. CDR3 amino acids: CAISEPNRDEKLFF. The DNA for the CDR3 is TGTGCCATCAGTGAGCCAAACAGGGATGAAAAACTGTTTTTT.

This clone came up once. V is TRBV6-5 and J is TRBJ1-1; D unresolved. CDR3 size: 15 residues. Germline V gene lookup returns CDR1 MNHEY and CDR2 SVGAGI. Trimming removed 7 bases from V and 0 bases from J, with 15 bases in between. The CDR3 region is CASTQGPSVNTEAFF. CDR3 nucleotides: TGTGCCAGCACTCAAGGGCCCAGTGTGAACACTGAAGCTTTCTTT.

The chain uses TRBV19 and TRBJ2-1, with D tentatively TRBD1 or TRBD2 (5 bases each). Germline V gene lookup returns CDR1 LNHDA and CDR2 SQIVND (reference sequence). With 6 bases removed from V and 12 bases from J, the gap between germline ends came to 12 bases. This CDR3 has 11 amino acids. For the CDR3, the DNA is TGTGCCAGTAGCCCGGGACCCCTGCAGTTCTTC. This sequence encodes CASSPGPLQFF.

Worth noting for this clone: A read error may produce the germline difference seen at one junction end. The V call is TRBV28, the J call TRBJ1-3; D ambiguous. There are 14 residues in the CDR3. Germline V gene sequence: CDR1 MDHEN, CDR2 SYDVKM. Here the CDR3 DNA reads TGTGCCAGCAGTTTTGGCAGCTCTGGGAACACCATATATTTT. Amino acids: CASSFGSSGNTIYF.

The chain joins TRBV7-9 to TRBJ2-7; 8 bases match TRBD2. The junction had 7 bases not matched to a gene; V was cut back by 5 bases and J by 4 bases. In germline, CDR1 is SEHNR, CDR2 FQNEAQ (reference sequence). CDR3 length: 14 residues. For the CDR3, the DNA is TGTGCCAGCAGCACAGGACTAGCAGAGTACGAGCAGTACTTC. It encodes CASSTGLAEYEQYF. The variable domain in full, completed from reference TRBV7-9 and TRBJ2-7, reads DTGVSQNPRHKITKRGQNVTFRCDPISEHNRLYWYRQTLGQGPEFLTYFQNEAQLEKSRLLSDRFSAERPKGSFSTLEIQRTEQGDSAMYLCASSTGLAEYEQYFGPGTRLTVT.

V gene TRBV2 combines with J gene TRBJ2-2; the D is unclear. V shed 10 bases and J shed 6 bases, with 12 bases lying between them. This CDR3 region has 12 residues. The germline V gene has CDR1 SNHLY and CDR2 FYNNEI. Here the CDR3 reads CATSAKPGELFF. DNA for the CDR3: TGTGCCACCAGCGCAAAACCCGGGGAGCTGTTTTTT.

This clone showed up just once. The DNA for the CDR3 is TGTGCCAGCGAAGACCGACAGGGGAGTTCGAACACTGAAGCTTTCTTT. Amino acids: CASEDRQGSSNTEAFF. The chain links TRBV27 to TRBJ1-1; TRBD1 matches at 8 bases. Trimming took 8 bases from V and 1 from J; bases not matched to a gene: 12. Germline CDR1 is MNHEY and CDR2 is SMNVEV (reference sequence). CDR3 length: 16 residues.

V is TRBV5-4 and J is TRBJ2-2; D not resolved. This CDR3 region has 14 residues. CDR1 and CDR2 from the germline V gene are SGHNT and YYREEE (reference sequence). Trimming pared 0 bases from V and 6 bases from J, leaving 9 bases between. The CDR3 DNA reads TGTGCCAGCAGCTTGGGGTGGGGTGCCGGGGAGCTGTTTTTT. This encodes CASSLGWGAGELFF.

The genes are TRBV6-5 and TRBJ1-1; D unresolved. Trimming left V 0 bases short and J 1 base short, with 3 bases between. The germline V gene encodes CDR1 MNHEY and CDR2 SVGAGI. This CDR3 has 13 amino acids. In DNA form, the CDR3 reads TGTGCCAGCAGTTACTCGTCGAACACTGAAGCTTTCTTT. Encoded protein: CASSYSSNTEAFF.